This is a list of T cell receptor beta chains from one sample in a study of T cells in Graves' hyperthyroidism and ophthalmopathy. TCRdb independently ran MiXCR on the multiplex PCR reads; one entry per CDR3 protein. The sample carries 300,000 to 450,000 distinct CDR3 sequences, approximately 15% recorded once. The material sequenced was blood. Every receptor here comes from a woman aged 60-70 years with Graves' hyperthyroidism. Both conserved end residues are part of each CDR3. Fields, in order: CDR3 DNA, CDR3 protein, D gene, clone size, J gene, V gene. A D gene is named only where the DNA matches it firmly. Clone size is given for some rows only: seen once, a few or many times, or a class if the clone is expanded.

TGCGCCAGCAGGTTTGGTAGCGGGAGTTTAGATACGCAGTATTTT,CASRFGSGSLDTQYF,TRBD2,-,TRBJ2-3,TRBV5-1
TGTGCCAGCAGTTTGCGCGGGAGGGCCAGGAGCAATGAGCAGTTCTTC,CASSLRGRARSNEQFF,TRBD2,many,TRBJ2-1,TRBV28
TGCAGCGTACGGGGACGGTCCTCTGGAAACACCATATATTTT,CSVRGRSSGNTIYF,-,-,TRBJ1-3,TRBV29-1
TGCAGTGCTAGAGATTTCAGCGGGAGGGCGTCAGATACGCAGTATTTT,CSARDFSGRASDTQYF,TRBD2,-,TRBJ2-3,TRBV20-1
TGCGCCAGCAGCCGAGCGGGTCGTCAGTACTTC,CASSRAGRQYF,-,few,TRBJ2-5,TRBV4-1
TGCAGCGTCTTTCTGGGAGCGAACACTGAAGCTTTCTTT,CSVFLGANTEAFF,-,many,TRBJ1-1,TRBV29-1
TGTGCCAGCAGTCTTGGTCGGGGCCATCCCTACGAGCAGTACTTC,CASSLGRGHPYEQYF,-,few,TRBJ2-7,TRBV3-1
TGCAGCGTTGAAGGACAGTTTCGCAATGAGCAGTTCTTC,CSVEGQFRNEQFF,-,few,TRBJ2-1,TRBV29-1
TGTGCCATCAGTTCCCCCACTAGGGCCGGGGAGCTGTTTTTT,CAISSPTRAGELFF,-,many,TRBJ2-2,TRBV10-3
TGTGCCACCTCCTCCCCTCCGCTAGAGACCCAGTACTTC,CATSSPPLETQYF,-,many,TRBJ2-5,TRBV24-1
TGTGCCAGCACCTTGAAGGGAGTCCTAGGCAATGAGCAGTTCTTC,CASTLKGVLGNEQFF,-,many,TRBJ2-1,TRBV28
TGTGCCTGGAGCGAGGGGGGCCGGCCCCGGCGGTCACCCCTCCACTTT,CAWSEGGRPRRSPLHF,-,few,TRBJ1-6,TRBV30
TGTGCCAGCAGCTTGACTGGGAGAAGGGGCAATGAGCAGTTCTTC,CASSLTGRRGNEQFF,-,-,TRBJ2-1,TRBV5-4
TGTGCCAGCTCACCTGGCACAGGGTATCAAGAGACCCAGTACTTC,CASSPGTGYQETQYF,-,-,TRBJ2-5,TRBV18
TGTGCCAGCAGCTTAACGACAGGCACTGAAGCTTTCTTT,CASSLTTGTEAFF,-,many,TRBJ1-1,TRBV7-3
TGTGCTAGCAGCTTAGATTCGGTAGAGACCCAGTACTTC,CASSLDSVETQYF,-,-,TRBJ2-5,TRBV7-7
TGTGCCACCAGTGATTTCAGGGGGCGCACAGATACGCAGTATTTT,CATSDFRGRTDTQYF,TRBD1,many,TRBJ2-3,TRBV24-1
TGTGCCATCAGTGAAACGGGGGGCAGGGGGTTTGGAGAGACCCAGTACTTC,CAISETGGRGFGETQYF,-,-,TRBJ2-5,TRBV10-3
TGTGCCAGCAGCGCACAGGGGATCTATGGCTACACCTTC,CASSAQGIYGYTF,TRBD1,many,TRBJ1-2,TRBV7-9
TGTGCCAGCAGCTCCGGGACAGAAAACATTCAGTACTTC,CASSSGTENIQYF,TRBD1,many,TRBJ2-4,TRBV12-3/TRBV12-4
TGTGCCAGCAGGTCGAGCGGGAGGGGTGAGAGTTCCTACGAGCAGTACTTC,CASRSSGRGESSYEQYF,TRBD2,many,TRBJ2-7,TRBV7-9
TGTGCCAGCAGTAGGGGAGGGTCTGGAGATACGCAGTATTTT,CASSRGGSGDTQYF,TRBD2,-,TRBJ2-3,TRBV7-9
TGTGCCAGCAGTTACCGAGTAGGGAACCAAGAGACCCAGTACTTC,CASSYRVGNQETQYF,-,few,TRBJ2-5,TRBV6-6
TGTGCCAGCAAGTCGGGACTAGCGGAAATGAGCTCCTACGAGCAGTACTTC,CASKSGLAEMSSYEQYF,TRBD2,-,TRBJ2-7,TRBV6-1
TGTGCCAGCAGTTACGGGGGGGGGGGGAACTATGGCTACACCTTC,CASSYGGGGNYGYTF,-,many,TRBJ1-2,TRBV6-5
TGCGCCAGCAGCAACCGGGACAGGGGACGAGATGAAAAACTGTTTTTT,CASSNRDRGRDEKLFF,TRBD1,-,TRBJ1-4,TRBV4-1
TGTGCCAGCAGCCCACAGCGGATCTCCTACGAGCAGTACTTC,CASSPQRISYEQYF,-,many,TRBJ2-7,TRBV3-1
TGTGCCAGCATCCTATCAGTGGACAGGCGAAACACTGAAGCTTTCTTT,CASILSVDRRNTEAFF,TRBD1,-,TRBJ1-1,TRBV12-3/TRBV12-4
TGTGCCAGCAGACACCGACTCAGCACAGATACGCAGTATTTT,CASRHRLSTDTQYF,-,-,TRBJ2-3,TRBV14
TGTGCCAGCAGCAGAGGGGCGGGAGGTCGCACAGATACGCAGTATTTT,CASSRGAGGRTDTQYF,TRBD2,few,TRBJ2-3,TRBV7-6
TGTGCCAGCAGTTTATGGGGGACAGCCGGATATAATGAAGCTTTCTTT,CASSLWGTAGYNEAFF,TRBD1,few,TRBJ1-1,TRBV28
TGTGCCAGCAGCCTACCGGGACAGTTGATCTATGGCTACACCTTC,CASSLPGQLIYGYTF,TRBD1,many,TRBJ1-2,TRBV5-8
TGCAGCGCCGCCCCGATCCCCGGGGAGCTGTTTTTT,CSAAPIPGELFF,-,-,TRBJ2-2,TRBV29-1
TGTGCCAGCTCACCGGAGAACTGGAGGGAGCAGTACTTC,CASSPENWREQYF,-,many,TRBJ2-7,TRBV18
TGTGCCAGCAGTTTCCGAGCGGGAGGGTTGGATGAGCAGTTCTTC,CASSFRAGGLDEQFF,TRBD2,-,TRBJ2-1,TRBV28
TGTGCCAGCAGACCCAGCTCCTACAATGAGCAGTTCTTC,CASRPSSYNEQFF,-,-,TRBJ2-1,TRBV6-1